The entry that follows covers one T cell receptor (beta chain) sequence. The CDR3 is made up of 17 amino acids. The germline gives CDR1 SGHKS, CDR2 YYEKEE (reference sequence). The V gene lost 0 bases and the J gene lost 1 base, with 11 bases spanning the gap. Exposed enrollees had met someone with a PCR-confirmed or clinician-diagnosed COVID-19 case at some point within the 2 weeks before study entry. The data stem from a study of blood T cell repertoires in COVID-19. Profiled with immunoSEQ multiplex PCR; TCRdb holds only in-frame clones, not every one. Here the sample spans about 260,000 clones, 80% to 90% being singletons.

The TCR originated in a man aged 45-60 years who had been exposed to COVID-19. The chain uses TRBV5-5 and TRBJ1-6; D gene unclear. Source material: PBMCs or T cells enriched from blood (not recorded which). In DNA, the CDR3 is TGTGCCAGCAGCTTGGATGTGTCCGGGTCCTATAATTCACCCCTCCACTTT. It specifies CASSLDVSGSYNSPLHF.